This T cell receptor (beta chain) came from a study of memory CD4+ T cells and cytomegalovirus serostatus. V lost 5 bases and J 2 bases, leaving 15 bases between the germline ends. Germline V lookup: CDR1 KGHSH, CDR2 LQKENI. The CDR3 is 16 amino acids. The repertoire was sequenced with immunoSEQ multiplex PCR; TCRdb's copy has only in-frame clones and lacks some. The sample yields tens of thousands of clones, about 81% seen once. The sort gate was single viable CD3+CD4+CD8-CD45RO+ cells for memory CD4+ T cells. Sequenced sample: memory CD4+ T cells from blood. J is TRBJ2-2 and V is TRBV18, with a tentative D call TRBD1 (5 bases). This receptor was obtained from an adult in good health and CMV-seronegative. CDR3 protein: CASSYLDTSNTGELFF. The CDR3 nucleotides read TGTGCCAGCTCATACCTGGACACCTCCAACACCGGGGAGCTGTTTTTT.